One sample yielded the 22 T cell receptor beta chains listed below, sequenced in a study of blood T cell repertoires in COVID-19 (dated by TCRdb to 2019 to 2021). The method was the immunoSEQ multiplex PCR assay. The table was pulled from immuneACCESS by TCRdb, which kept in-frame rearrangements only. Such tables lose some clones; where checked, under half of the loss comes from unresolved V genes, and the rest has no known cause. A total of 200,000 to 250,000 clones appear in this sample, around 83% of them only once. Of the sample, 1.3% falls within the top ten clones. Material: PBMCs or T cells enriched from blood (not recorded which). These receptors were collected from a woman in her thirties or forties with acute COVID-19.

The chain links TRBV7-2 to TRBJ1-1, with D maybe TRBD1 (6 bases). Germline V gives CDR1 SGHTA, CDR2 FQGNSA. Trimming left V 4 bases short and J 2 bases short, with 11 bases between. CDR3 length: 14 amino acids. The CDR3 loop is CASSSGHFNTEAFF. In DNA, the CDR3 is TGTGCCAGCAGCTCGGGACACTTTAACACTGAAGCTTTCTTT.

This clone was seen a handful of times. The chain is built from TRBV9 and TRBJ2-1; D possibly corresponds to TRBD1 (6 bases). Trimming pared 6 bases from V and 0 bases from J, leaving 19 bases between. CDR3 length equals 17 residues. Germline V lookup: CDR1 SGDLS, CDR2 YYNGEE. CDR3 in DNA: TGTGCCAGCACCGCGACGGGACACGCGTCCTCCTACAATGAGCAGTTCTTC. This encodes CASTATGHASSYNEQFF.

J is TRBJ1-1 and V is TRBV4-2, with D unclear. V dropped 1 base and J dropped 1 base, with 25 bases sitting between them. The V gene's germline CDR1 is LGHNA and CDR2 YNFKEQ. The CDR3 is 20 amino acids. The chain's CDR3 is CASSQVRVLHPLLENTEAFF. The CDR3 bases are TGTGCCAGCAGCCAAGTGAGGGTTCTTCACCCCCTTTTGGAGAACACTGAAGCTTTCTTT.

This chain connects TRBV18 to TRBJ1-1; 8 bases map to TRBD1. The ends lost 3 bases at V and 7 bases at J; junction bases unmatched: 4. The V gene's germline CDR1 is KGHSH and CDR2 LQKENI. The CDR3 runs 13 residues. This CDR3 is CASSPGQGLEAFF. DNA for the CDR3: TGTGCCAGCTCACCTGGACAGGGCCTTGAAGCTTTCTTT.

About this clone: The sample has other DNA sequences that encode this CDR3 too. The V call is TRBV6-5, the J call TRBJ1-3; 9 nucleotides agree with TRBD1. Germline assignment: CDR1 MNHEY and CDR2 SVGAGI. V dropped 0 bases and J dropped 3; count of bases not matched to a gene: 3. This CDR3 is built from 16 residues. CDR3: CASSYSGQGGGNTIYF. The DNA for the CDR3 is TGTGCCAGCAGTTACTCGGGACAGGGAGGTGGAAACACCATATATTTT.

Only one count was recorded for this clone. The chain recombines TRBV6-5 with TRBJ2-1, with 8 bases fitting TRBD2. The trim removed 6 bases at V and 4 bases at J, leaving 2 bases unmatched. The CDR3 length is 13 residues. Germline values: CDR1 MNHEY, CDR2 SVGAGI. The CDR3 sequence is CASRGGRYNEQFF. As DNA, the CDR3 is TGTGCCAGCAGGGGCGGGAGGTACAATGAGCAGTTCTTC.

This chain connects TRBV18 to TRBJ1-2, with D tentatively TRBD1 (5 bases). The V gene lost 1 base and the J gene lost 6 bases, with 15 bases spanning the gap. CDR3 length: 15 amino acids. Germline-derived CDR1 and CDR2 are KGHSH and LQKENI. CDR3 DNA sequence: TGTGCCAGCTCACCACAATCCAGGGTTGAGGATGGCTACACCTTC. Translating it yields CASSPQSRVEDGYTF.

The chain joins TRBV4-3 to TRBJ2-5; D unresolved. The ends were cut back, 2 bases at V and 9 bases at J, with 19 bases in the middle. This CDR3 comprises 15 residues. Germline V gene sequence: CDR1 LGHNA, CDR2 YSLEER. DNA of the CDR3: TGCGCCAGCAGCCAAAAAGTTGGGTCTGGGCAGCCCCAGTACTTC. This encodes CASSQKVGSGQPQYF.

The chain combines TRBV2 with TRBJ1-6; TRBD1 agrees at 8 bases. The CDR3 length is 15 residues. With V trimmed by 7 bases and J by 4 bases, 6 bases remained unmatched. The germline V gene encodes CDR1 SNHLY and CDR2 FYNNEI. The CDR3 is CASIPDRAYNSPLHF. The CDR3 DNA sequence: TGTGCCAGCATTCCGGACAGGGCATATAATTCACCCCTCCACTTT.

The chain uses TRBV7-2 and TRBJ2-5, with a weak D call TRBD1 (5 bases). CDR1 is SGHTA, CDR2 FQGNSA, per germline. The CDR3 has 16 amino acids. The V end lost 3 bases, the J end lost 5 bases, and 19 bases lay between the germline ends. CDR3 nucleotides: TGTGCCAGCAGCTTTAGGGGCTCTTCCGACGGGGAGACCCAGTACTTC. Translated: CASSFRGSSDGETQYF.

The chain joins TRBV3-1 (or the pseudogene TRBV3-2) to TRBJ2-1, with 10 bases fitting TRBD2. There are 15 residues in the CDR3. J gave up 9 bases and V 5 bases, and 10 bases lay outside the gene matches. Germline V lookup: CDR1 LGHDT, CDR2 YNNKEL (reference sequence). The CDR3: CASSAATSGVSEQFF. The CDR3 region has the DNA TGTGCCAGCAGCGCGGCCACTAGCGGGGTTTCTGAGCAGTTCTTC.

This chain joins TRBV4-1 and TRBJ2-1; 8 bases are a match to TRBD2. Germline V CDR1 and CDR2: MGHRA, YSYEKL. The CDR3 contains 18 residues. V lost 2 bases and J lost 1; bases outside the gene matches: 10. The CDR3 is CASSQPLGGGRSYNEQFF. In DNA form, the CDR3 reads TGCGCCAGCAGCCAACCACTCGGGGGCGGGAGGTCCTACAATGAGCAGTTCTTC.

V is TRBV4-2 and J is TRBJ1-2; D not resolved. This CDR3 is built from 16 residues. The germline V and J ends were trimmed by 0 bases and 3 bases, with 14 bases remaining between them. The germline V gene has CDR1 LGHNA and CDR2 YNFKEQ. CDR3 region: CASSQDADGRHYGYTF. CDR3 DNA: TGTGCCAGCAGCCAAGATGCGGACGGGAGGCACTATGGCTACACCTTC.

The chain recombines TRBV2 with TRBJ2-7; TRBD2 matches at 10 bases. The CDR3 spans 14 residues. CDR1 is SNHLY, CDR2 FYNNEI, per germline. Unmatched junction bases numbered 8, after V lost 5 bases and J lost 7 bases. The CDR3, as DNA: TGTGCCAGCAGTCGGGGACTAGCGAAGGAAGAGCAGTACTTC. As protein: CASSRGLAKEEQYF.

V usage is TRBV7-8 and J usage is TRBJ1-4; D may be TRBD1 (5 bases). This CDR3 spans 17 amino acids. Germline values: CDR1 SGHVS, CDR2 FQNEAQ. The V and J ends lost 5 bases and 7 bases respectively, with 23 bases between them. The CDR3 DNA reads as TGTGCCAGCAGCCGCACGGGGGGAGGGCTCGCAACTGAAAAACTGTTTTTT. As protein: CASSRTGGGLATEKLFF.

The rearrangement links TRBV11-2 to TRBJ2-1; 7 positions match TRBD2. CDR1 and CDR2 (germline): SGHAT, FQNNGV. J lost 6 bases, V lost 5 bases, and 7 bases had no gene match. This CDR3 has 14 amino acids. The DNA for the CDR3 is TGTGCCAGCAGCCCCCGGACTAGAGTCAATGAGCAGTTCTTC. Translated: CASSPRTRVNEQFF. The full variable domain, rest sourced from reference TRBV11-2 and TRBJ2-1, is EAGVAQSPRYKIIEKRQSVAFWCNPISGHATLYWYQQILGQGPKLLIQFQNNGVVDDSQLPKDRFSAERLKGVDSTLKIQPAKLEDSAVYLCASSPRTRVNEQFFGPGTRLTVL.

The chain uses TRBV11-2 and TRBJ1-2, with TRBD1 as a possible D gene (5 bases). Trimming removed 5 bases from V and 4 bases from J, with 23 bases in between. The CDR3 is 17 amino acids. Germline CDR1 is SGHAT and CDR2 is FQNNGV. In DNA form, the CDR3 reads TGTGCCAGCAGCCCCATTTTTATGGAATTGGGGGGCTATGGCTACACCTTC. Translating it yields CASSPIFMELGGYGYTF.

The chain has TRBV30 and TRBJ1-1; the D gene is possibly TRBD1 (6 bases). Between the trimmed V and J ends, which lost 0 bases and 2 bases, there was a span of 13 bases. CDR1 GTSNPN and CDR2 SVGIG come from the germline V gene (reference sequence). The CDR3 contains 15 residues. CDR3 sequence (DNA): TGTGCCTGGAGTGTACAGGGTGGGATCAACACTGAAGCTTTCTTT. The encoded protein is CAWSVQGGINTEAFF.

The chain couples TRBV5-6 to TRBJ2-6; the match to TRBD1 covers 8 bases. This CDR3 comprises 18 residues. CDR1 is SGHDT and CDR2 is YYEEEE in the germline V gene. J lost 3 bases, V lost 0 bases, and 8 bases had no gene match. The CDR3 region has the DNA TGTGCCAGCAGCTTGGAGGGACAGGCCTTTTTTGGGGCCAACGTCCTGACTTTC. It codes for CASSLEGQAFFGANVLTF.

The chain has TRBV5-1 and TRBJ1-1, with 9 bases lining up with TRBD1. The CDR3 extends over 14 amino acids. The V and J ends lost 4 bases and 5 bases, in that order; junction bases with no gene match: 6. Germline loops: CDR1 SGHRS, CDR2 YFSETQ. In DNA, the CDR3 is TGCGCCAGCAGCCAACAGGGGGCCGGTACTGAAGCTTTCTTT. Its translation is CASSQQGAGTEAFF.

This chain connects TRBV4-3 to TRBJ2-7; the D gene is possibly TRBD1 (5 bases). This CDR3 contains 15 residues. Germline lookup yields CDR1 LGHNA and CDR2 YSLEER. V was pared by 0 bases and J by 0 bases, with 9 bases between. In DNA form, the CDR3 reads TGCGCCAGCAGCCAAGATAGGGGCCGCTCCTACGAGCAGTACTTC. It is translated as CASSQDRGRSYEQYF.

The chain recombines TRBV5-4 with TRBJ2-1; 9 bases fit TRBD1. The CDR3 covers 17 residues. Germline-derived CDR1 and CDR2 are SGHNT and YYREEE (reference sequence). V shed 1 base and J 4 bases; nucleotides not matched to a gene: 9. The DNA of the CDR3 is TGTGCCAGCAGCTTGCTAACCGGGACAGGGAAGTACAATGAGCAGTTCTTC. The encoded protein is CASSLLTGTGKYNEQFF.